This T cell receptor (beta chain) was recovered during a study of blood T cell repertoires in COVID-19. Study summary: Samples came from the United States, Italy and Spain, spanning acute and convalescent COVID-19.

Clones were read by immunoSEQ multiplex PCR, and TCRdb kept only the in-frame ones, dropping some. Seen here are roughly 120,000 clones, 75% to 90% observed once, and the top ten hold almost 30%. Germline trimming cut 0 bases from V and 5 bases from J; bases unmatched to any gene: 5. The CDR3 is made up of 16 amino acids. The germline CDR1 and CDR2 sequences are SGHTA and FQGNSA. This clone was recorded once. Sequencing was done on a sample of peripheral blood. This clonotype was obtained from a woman aged 70-85 years with acute or convalescent COVID-19. The chain links TRBV7-2 to TRBJ1-5; 9 bases are shared with TRBD1. Written as DNA, the CDR3 is TGTGCCAGCAGCTTAGCTGGGACAGGGTTCGATCAGCCCCAGCATTTT. Amino acids: CASSLAGTGFDQPQHF. Full variable domain (outside the CDR3, taken from reference TRBV7-2 and TRBJ1-5): GAGVSQSPSNKVTEKGKDVELRCDPISGHTALYWYRQSLGQGLEFLIYFQGNSAPDKSGLPSDRFSAERTGGSVSTLTIQRTQQEDSAVYLCASSLAGTGFDQPQHFGDGTRLSIL.